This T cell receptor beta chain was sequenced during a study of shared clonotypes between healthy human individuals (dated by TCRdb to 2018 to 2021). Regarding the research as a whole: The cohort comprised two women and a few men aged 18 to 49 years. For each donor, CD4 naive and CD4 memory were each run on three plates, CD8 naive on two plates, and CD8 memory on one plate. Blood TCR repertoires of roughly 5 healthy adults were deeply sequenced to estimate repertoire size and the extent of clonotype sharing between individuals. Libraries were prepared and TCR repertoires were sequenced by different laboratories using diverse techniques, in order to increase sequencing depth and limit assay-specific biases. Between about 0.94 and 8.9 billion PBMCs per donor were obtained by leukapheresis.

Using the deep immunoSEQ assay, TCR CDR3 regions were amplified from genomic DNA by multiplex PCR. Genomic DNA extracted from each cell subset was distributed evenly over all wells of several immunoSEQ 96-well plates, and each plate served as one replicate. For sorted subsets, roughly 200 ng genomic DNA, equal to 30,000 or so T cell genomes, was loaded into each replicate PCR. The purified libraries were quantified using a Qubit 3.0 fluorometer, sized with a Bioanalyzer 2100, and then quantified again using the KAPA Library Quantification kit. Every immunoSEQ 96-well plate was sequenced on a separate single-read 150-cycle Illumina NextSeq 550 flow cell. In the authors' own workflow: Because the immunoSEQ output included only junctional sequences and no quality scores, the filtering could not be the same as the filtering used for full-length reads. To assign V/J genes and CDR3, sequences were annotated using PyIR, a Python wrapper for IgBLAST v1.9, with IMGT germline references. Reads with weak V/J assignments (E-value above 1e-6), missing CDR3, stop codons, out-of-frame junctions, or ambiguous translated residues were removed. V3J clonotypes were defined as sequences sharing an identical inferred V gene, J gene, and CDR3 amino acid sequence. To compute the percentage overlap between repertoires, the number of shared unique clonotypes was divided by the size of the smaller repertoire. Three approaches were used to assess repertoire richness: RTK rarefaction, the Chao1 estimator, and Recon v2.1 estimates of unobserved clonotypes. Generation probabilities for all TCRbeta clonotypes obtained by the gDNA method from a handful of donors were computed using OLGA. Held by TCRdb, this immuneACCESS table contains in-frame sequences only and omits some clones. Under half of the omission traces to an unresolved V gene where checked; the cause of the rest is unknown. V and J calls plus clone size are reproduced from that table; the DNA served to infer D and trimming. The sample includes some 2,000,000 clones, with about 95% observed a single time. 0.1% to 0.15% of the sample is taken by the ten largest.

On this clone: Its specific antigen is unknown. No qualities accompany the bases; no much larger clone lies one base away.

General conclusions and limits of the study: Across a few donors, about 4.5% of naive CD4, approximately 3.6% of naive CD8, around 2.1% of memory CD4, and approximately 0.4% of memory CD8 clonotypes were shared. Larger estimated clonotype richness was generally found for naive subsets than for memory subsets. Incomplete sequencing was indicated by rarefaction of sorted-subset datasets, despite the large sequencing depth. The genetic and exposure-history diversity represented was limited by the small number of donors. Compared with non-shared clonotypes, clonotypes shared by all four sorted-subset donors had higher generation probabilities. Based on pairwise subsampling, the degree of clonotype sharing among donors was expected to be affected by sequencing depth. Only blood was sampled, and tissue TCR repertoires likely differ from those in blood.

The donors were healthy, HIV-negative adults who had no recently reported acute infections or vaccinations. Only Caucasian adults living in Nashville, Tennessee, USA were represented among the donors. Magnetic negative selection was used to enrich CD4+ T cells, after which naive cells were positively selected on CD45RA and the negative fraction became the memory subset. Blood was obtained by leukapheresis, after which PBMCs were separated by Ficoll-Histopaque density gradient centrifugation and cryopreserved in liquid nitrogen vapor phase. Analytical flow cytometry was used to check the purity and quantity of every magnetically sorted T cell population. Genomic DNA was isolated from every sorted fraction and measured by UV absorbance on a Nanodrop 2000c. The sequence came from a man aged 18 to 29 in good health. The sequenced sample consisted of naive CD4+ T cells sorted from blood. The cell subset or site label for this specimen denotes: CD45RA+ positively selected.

CDR3 protein: CASSQGETQYF. The DNA is TGTGCCAGTAGCCAAGGGGAGACCCAGTACTTC. The receptor chain draws on TRBV19 and TRBJ2-5, with no confidently assigned D gene. V loses 6 bases of germline sequence and J loses 5 bases, and the interval between the two ends is 7 bases. Based on the germline V gene (reference sequence), the CDR1 and CDR2 sequences are LNHDA and SQIVND. Counted from cysteine to phenylalanine, this CDR3 has 11 amino acids. Only the CDR3 part of the read is kept: 33 bases, read in frame from the first base.